The entry below gives a single T cell receptor beta chain sequence along with its context. Its antigen is currently unknown. The protocol was immunoSEQ multiplex PCR, while the TCRdb copy is restricted to in-frame clones and leaves out a portion. The data hold 70,000 to 75,000 clones, with over 80% observed a single time. The sample is drawn from a study of OX40 agonist ivuxolimab in advanced cancers. Overall study context: The patients' treatment was ivuxolimab, an agonistic anti-OX40 (CD134) antibody. Study-level findings and limits: Some nonresponders also had low normalized T-cell clonal expansion.

Cycle 7 day 1, cycle 4 day 1, and baseline were the timepoints at which blood was sampled. V was clipped by 5 bases and J by 8 bases, with 12 bases between them. Germline CDR1 reads MDHEN; CDR2 reads SYDVKM. The CDR3 runs to 12 residues. This chain joins TRBV28 and TRBJ1-1; D is undetermined. The material was CD4+ or CD8+ T cells sorted from blood, obtained in a trial of the OX40 agonist ivuxolimab. This sequence originates from an adult with an advanced solid tumor such as melanoma, head and neck, liver or kidney cancer. DNA of the CDR3: TGTGCCAGCAGTCTCCGAGTCCTCGAAGCTTTCTTT. It encodes CASSLRVLEAFF. The full variable domain, in which reference TRBV28 and TRBJ1-1 provide the parts outside the CDR3, is DVKVTQSSRYLVKRTGEKVFLECVQDMDHENMFWYRQDPGLGLRLIYFSYDVKMKEKGDIPEGYSVSREKKERFSLILESASTNQTSMYLCASSLRVLEAFFGQGTRLTVV.